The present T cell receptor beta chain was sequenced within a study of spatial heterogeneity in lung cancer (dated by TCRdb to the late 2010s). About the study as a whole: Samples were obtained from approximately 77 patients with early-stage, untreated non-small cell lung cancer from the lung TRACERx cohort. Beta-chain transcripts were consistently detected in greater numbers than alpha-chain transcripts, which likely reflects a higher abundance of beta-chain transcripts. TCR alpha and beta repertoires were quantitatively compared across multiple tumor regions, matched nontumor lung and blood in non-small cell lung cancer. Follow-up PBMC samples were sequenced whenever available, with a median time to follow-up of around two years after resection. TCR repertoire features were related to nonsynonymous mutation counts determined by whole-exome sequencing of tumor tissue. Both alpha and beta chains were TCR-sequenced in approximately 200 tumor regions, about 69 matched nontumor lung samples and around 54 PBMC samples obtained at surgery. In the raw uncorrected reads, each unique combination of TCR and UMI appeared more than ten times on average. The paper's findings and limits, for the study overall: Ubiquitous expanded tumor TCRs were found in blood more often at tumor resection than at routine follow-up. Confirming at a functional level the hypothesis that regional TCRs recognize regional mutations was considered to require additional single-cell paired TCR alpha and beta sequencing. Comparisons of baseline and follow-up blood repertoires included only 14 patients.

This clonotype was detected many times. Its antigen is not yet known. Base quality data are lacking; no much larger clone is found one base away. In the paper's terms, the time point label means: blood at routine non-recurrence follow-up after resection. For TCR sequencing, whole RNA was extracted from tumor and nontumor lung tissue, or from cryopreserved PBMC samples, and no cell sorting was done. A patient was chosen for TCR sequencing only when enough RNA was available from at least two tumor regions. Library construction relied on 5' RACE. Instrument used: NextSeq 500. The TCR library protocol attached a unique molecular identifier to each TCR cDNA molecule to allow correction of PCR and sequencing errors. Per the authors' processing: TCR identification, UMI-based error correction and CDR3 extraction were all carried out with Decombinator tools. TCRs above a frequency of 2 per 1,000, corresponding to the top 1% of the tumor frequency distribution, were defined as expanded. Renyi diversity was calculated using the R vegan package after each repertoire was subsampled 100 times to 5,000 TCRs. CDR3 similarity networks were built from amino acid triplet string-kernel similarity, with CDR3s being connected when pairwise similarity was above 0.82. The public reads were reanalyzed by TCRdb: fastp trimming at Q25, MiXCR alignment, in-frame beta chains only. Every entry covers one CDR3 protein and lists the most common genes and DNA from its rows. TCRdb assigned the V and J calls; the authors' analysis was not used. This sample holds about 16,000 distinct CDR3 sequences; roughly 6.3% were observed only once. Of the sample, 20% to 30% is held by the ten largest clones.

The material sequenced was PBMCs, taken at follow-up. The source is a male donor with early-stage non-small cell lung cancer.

The DNA is as follows: TGTGCCAGCAGCCAACGGGGACAGGGGTCTGCGCACGAGCAGTACTTC. This translates into CASSQRGQGSAHEQYF. The chain uses TRBV7-9 and TRBJ2-7, and 10 junctional nucleotides match TRBD1. V is pruned by 5 bases and J by 5 bases, leaving 12 bases of the junction without a gene match. For CDR1 and CDR2, the germline V gene (reference sequence) lists SEHNR and FQNEAQ. The CDR3 holds 16 amino acids from the cysteine to the phenylalanine. Just the 48-base CDR3 DNA is kept, in frame starting at base 1.